The 5 T cell receptor beta chains below all came from one sample that was sequenced in a study of CD8 T cells in ankylosing spondylitis. Study conclusions and caveats: Blood of patients with ankylosing spondylitis appeared to be characterized by a TCR beta motif of roughly eight highly homologous variants.

These receptors have no known antigen. TCRdb analysed the 5' RACE reads with MiXCR anew, one entry per CDR3 protein. The repertoire has hundreds of thousands of distinct CDR3 sequences, about 10% of them found once; the top ten carry roughly 0.51%. The sample consisted of blood, either unsorted or a sorted T cell fraction (not recorded which). These receptors were collected from a male donor with ankylosing spondylitis.

The gene calls are TRBV9 and TRBJ1-1, with D perhaps TRBD1 (6 bases). The germline V gene has CDR1 SGDLS and CDR2 YYNGEE. CDR3 length: 16 residues. Trimming cost V 4 bases and J 2 bases, with 18 bases left between them. CDR3 DNA: TGTGCCAGCAGCCCCCGGGGGGCTGAACTCAACACTGAAGCTTTCTTT. Translation gives CASSPRGAELNTEAFF.

This clonotype was seen at least ten times. The chain combines TRBV6-6 with TRBJ1-2; no definite D call. Germline V gives CDR1 MNHNY, CDR2 SVGAGI (reference sequence). This CDR3 is 11 amino acids long. V gave up 6 bases and J gave up 8 bases, with 10 bases separating them. CDR3 residues: CASRLTAGYTF. Here the CDR3 DNA reads TGTGCCAGCAGATTAACGGCAGGCTACACCTTC.

This clonotype occurred a few times. The gene calls are TRBV7-2 and TRBJ2-1; a possible D gene is TRBD2 (5 bases). The V end lost 0 bases, the J end lost 6 bases, and 12 bases lay between the germline ends. The CDR3 covers 15 residues. CDR1 is SGHTA and CDR2 is FQGNSA in the germline V gene. CDR3 sequence reads: CASSLAGISSNEQFF. DNA for the CDR3: TGTGCCAGCAGCTTAGCCGGGATCAGCTCCAATGAGCAGTTCTTC.

The rearrangement uses TRBV20-1 and TRBJ2-1; no definite D call. The germline gives CDR1 DFQATT, CDR2 SNEGSKA (reference sequence). This CDR3 contains 13 residues. Trimming took 3 bases from V and 8 from J, leaving 14 bases between them. CDR3 residues: CSASRLLGDEQFF. CDR3 DNA sequence: TGCAGTGCTAGCCGCCTCCTGGGCGATGAGCAGTTCTTC.

The chain links TRBV28 to TRBJ1-1; no reliable D call. V was shortened by 6 bases and J by 0 bases, with 8 bases between the two germline ends. The CDR3 is 13 amino acids. The germline gives CDR1 MDHEN, CDR2 SYDVKM. The chain's CDR3 is CASSYSMNTEAFF. The DNA of the CDR3 is TGTGCCAGCAGCTACAGCATGAACACTGAAGCTTTCTTT.